One sample yielded the 4 T cell receptor beta chains listed below, sequenced in a study of T cell responses to AZD1222 COVID-19 vaccine. Measured with immunoSEQ multiplex PCR; TCRdb has only the in-frame clones, and not every one. The sample shows some 150,000 clones, under 95% of them seen only once. The specimen comprised peripheral blood, sampled on day 0 of AZD1222 vaccination. These receptors all come from an adult in good health.

The rearrangement links TRBV27 to TRBJ2-3; D possibly corresponds to TRBD2 (5 bases). The ends were cut back, 3 bases at V and 6 bases at J, with 13 bases in the middle. This CDR3 region has 14 residues. Germline CDR1 and CDR2: MNHEY and SMNVEV (reference sequence). CDR3 bases: TGTGCCAGCAGTTTGGTTTCCGGGATCGATACGCAGTATTTT. Translation: CASSLVSGIDTQYF.

The V gene is TRBV5-4, the J gene TRBJ2-4; D might be TRBD2 (5 bases). This CDR3 is built from 17 residues. Germline V gene sequence: CDR1 SGHNT, CDR2 YYREEE (reference sequence). V was pared by 3 bases and J by 0 bases, with 16 bases between. CDR3 bases: TGTGCCAGCAGCTCGCGGGCGGTCGAACTAGCCAAAAACATTCAGTACTTC. It translates to CASSSRAVELAKNIQYF.

J is TRBJ1-3 and V is TRBV5-1, with D unresolved. CDR3 length: 17 amino acids. V dropped 2 bases and J dropped 0 bases, with 15 bases sitting between them. Germline assignment: CDR1 SGHRS and CDR2 YFSETQ. This chain's CDR3 is CASSLGLRMGSGNTIYF. In DNA form, the CDR3 reads TGCGCCAGCAGCTTAGGCCTGAGGATGGGCTCTGGAAACACCATATATTTT.

CDR3 sequence (DNA): TGTGCCAGCAGCTTGGTAGGTTCCACCGGGGAGCTGTTTTTT. As protein: CASSLVGSTGELFF. The rearrangement links TRBV5-4 to TRBJ2-2, with D unclear. Germline lookup yields CDR1 SGHNT and CDR2 YYREEE (reference sequence). The CDR3 sequence is 14 residues long. V shed 0 bases and J shed 4 bases, with 7 bases lying between them.